This T cell receptor beta chain was identified during a study of shared clonotypes between healthy human individuals. Study-wide context: Donor composition was a couple of women and a few men, aged 18 to 49.

Findings and limits, study-wide: Across a few donors, naive CD4 shared around 5.4%, naive CD8 over 3%, memory CD4 about 2.4%, memory CD8 roughly 0.37%. Larger richness was generally estimated for naive than memory subsets.

Points on this clone: Its specificity is unknown.

Measured with immunoSEQ multiplex PCR; TCRdb has only the in-frame clones, and not every one. Among about 2.4 million clones listed, over 85% were seen once. Trimming took 4 bases from V and 5 from J, leaving 8 bases between them. Germline V CDR1 and CDR2: SGHAT, FQNNGV. The CDR3 has 13 residues. The donors were all Caucasian adults (living in Nashville, Tennessee). The sequence was obtained from a man between 18 and 35 years old in good health. Some clones in this sample may be carry-over from other donors' samples. The chain carries TRBV11-2 and TRBJ2-2; D ambiguous. The sequenced sample was naive CD4+ T cells from PBMCs. Subset indicated: CD45RA+ positively selected. The chain's CDR3 is CASSYTATGELFF. Written as DNA, the CDR3 is TGTGCCAGCAGCTATACAGCAACCGGGGAGCTGTTTTTT. Using reference TRBV11-2 and TRBJ2-2 for the parts outside the CDR3, the full variable domain is EAGVAQSPRYKIIEKRQSVAFWCNPISGHATLYWYQQILGQGPKLLIQFQNNGVVDDSQLPKDRFSAERLKGVDSTLKIQPAKLEDSAVYLCASSYTATGELFFGEGSRLTVL.